This TCR beta chain was captured in a study of OX40 agonist ivuxolimab in advanced cancers. V lost 3 bases, J lost 0 bases, and 19 bases lay in between. Germline assignment: CDR1 MGHRA and CDR2 YSYEKL. The CDR3 is made up of 18 amino acids. Measured with immunoSEQ multiplex PCR; TCRdb has only the in-frame clones, and not every one. This sample has 40,000 or so clones, with about 89% found just once. The source is an adult with an advanced solid tumor such as melanoma, head and neck, liver or kidney cancer. This sequence joins TRBV4-1 and TRBJ2-3; a possible D gene is TRBD2 (6 bases). Here the sequenced sample was CD4+ or CD8+ T cells sorted from blood, taken in a trial of the OX40 agonist ivuxolimab. The CDR3 region is CASSQDYLSGGSTDTQYF. The CDR3 bases are TGCGCCAGCAGCCAGGACTACCTAAGTGGGGGAAGCACAGATACGCAGTATTTT.